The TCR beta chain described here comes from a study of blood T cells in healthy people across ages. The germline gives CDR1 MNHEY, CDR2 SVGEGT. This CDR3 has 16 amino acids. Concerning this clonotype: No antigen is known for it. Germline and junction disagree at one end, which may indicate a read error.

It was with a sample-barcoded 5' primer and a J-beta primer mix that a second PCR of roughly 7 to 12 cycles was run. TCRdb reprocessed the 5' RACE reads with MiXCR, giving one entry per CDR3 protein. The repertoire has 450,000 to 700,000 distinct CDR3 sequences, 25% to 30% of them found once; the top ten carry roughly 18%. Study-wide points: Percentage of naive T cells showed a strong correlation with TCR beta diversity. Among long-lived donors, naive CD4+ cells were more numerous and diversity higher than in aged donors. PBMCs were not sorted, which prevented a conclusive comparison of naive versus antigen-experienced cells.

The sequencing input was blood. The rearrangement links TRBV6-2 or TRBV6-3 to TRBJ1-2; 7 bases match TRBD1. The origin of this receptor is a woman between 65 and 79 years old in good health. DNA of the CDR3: TGTGCCAACAGTTATTTCGACAGGGAAGGCTTCTATGGCTACACCTTC. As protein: CANSYFDREGFYGYTF.